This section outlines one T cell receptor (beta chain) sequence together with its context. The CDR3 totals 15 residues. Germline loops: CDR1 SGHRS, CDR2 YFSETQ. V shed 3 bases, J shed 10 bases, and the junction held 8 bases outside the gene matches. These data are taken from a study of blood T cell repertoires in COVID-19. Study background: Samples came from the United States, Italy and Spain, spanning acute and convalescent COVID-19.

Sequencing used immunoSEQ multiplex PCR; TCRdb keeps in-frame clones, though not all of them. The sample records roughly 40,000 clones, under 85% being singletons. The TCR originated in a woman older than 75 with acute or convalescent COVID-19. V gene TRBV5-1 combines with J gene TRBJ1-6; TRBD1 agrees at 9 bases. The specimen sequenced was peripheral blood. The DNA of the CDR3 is TGCGCCAGCAGCTCTTCGGGACAGGGAAGCTCACCCCTCCACTTT. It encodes CASSSSGQGSSPLHF.